One and the same sample provided the 25 T cell receptor beta chains below, sequenced in a study of response to subunit inactivated influenza vaccine. One entry per CDR3 protein, called by TCRdb with MiXCR from the RT-PCR reads. Here the sample spans about 610,000 distinct CDR3 sequences, 11% to 15% being singletons. The input for sequencing was PBMCs from blood, taken 11 to 12 days after vaccination. The receptors stem from a man aged 50-59 years who received an inactivated influenza vaccine.

The CDR3 spells CASSPAPYNEQFF. The CDR3, as DNA: TGTGCCAGCAGCCCGGCACCATACAATGAGCAGTTCTTC. The chain combines TRBV7-3 with TRBJ2-1, with unresolved D. V lost 5 bases to trimming and J lost 4 bases, with 9 bases between them. CDR3 length: 13 residues. Germline-derived CDR1 and CDR2 are SGHTA and FQGTGA. Full variable domain (missing parts from reference TRBV7-3 and TRBJ2-1): GAGVSQTPSNKVTEKGKYVELRCDPISGHTALYWYRQSLGQGPEFLIYFQGTGAADDSGLPNDRFFAVRPEGSVSTLKIQRTERGDSAVYLCASSPAPYNEQFFGPGTRLTVL.

This clonotype was detected only a few times. The chain links TRBV7-9 to TRBJ2-2; 8 bases map to TRBD1. Germline lookup yields CDR1 SEHNR and CDR2 FQNEAQ (reference sequence). There are 16 residues in the CDR3. V trimming: 4 bases; J trimming: 4 bases; junction bases outside the gene matches: 8. The CDR3 coding sequence is TGTGCCAGCAGCTCTCGGACAGGGACGACCACCGGGGAGCTGTTTTTT. This gives the protein CASSSRTGTTTGELFF.

This clonotype was seen only a few times. The rearrangement uses TRBV20-1 and TRBJ2-3; D is possibly TRBD1 (6 bases). With 7 bases removed from V and 5 bases from J, the gap between germline ends came to 10 bases. Germline values: CDR1 DFQATT, CDR2 SNEGSKA (reference sequence). This CDR3 comprises 11 residues. CDR3 sequence: CSDIRGDTQYF. The DNA for the CDR3 is TGCAGTGATATCAGGGGAGATACGCAGTATTTT.

This clonotype was seen a handful of times. The junction shows a germline mismatch at one end, possibly a read error. J is TRBJ2-2 and V is TRBV7-6, with D hard to call. The germline gives CDR1 SGHVS, CDR2 FNYEAQ. This CDR3 is 12 amino acids long. In DNA, the CDR3 is TGTGCCAGCAACTTACCATCCGGGGAGCTGTTTTTT. Translated: CASNLPSGELFF.

The CDR3 region has the DNA TGCAGTGCTAGCCGGGGCCGGATTGGTGTGACCCAGTACTTC. Protein product: CSASRGRIGVTQYF. The V call is TRBV20-1, the J call TRBJ2-5; D assignment may be TRBD1 or TRBD2 (5 bases each). The V end was cut by 3 bases, the J end by 7 bases, with 18 bases between. CDR3 length: 14 residues. Germline V gives CDR1 DFQATT, CDR2 SNEGSKA (reference sequence).

This chain uses TRBV28 with TRBJ2-3, with TRBD2 as a possible D gene (6 bases). V was shortened by 8 bases and J by 7 bases, with 19 bases between the two germline ends. The CDR3 sequence is 14 residues long. Germline-derived CDR1 and CDR2 are MDHEN and SYDVKM. Written as DNA, the CDR3 is TGTGCCAGCGGAGTGGGGGGTCCGGTGCATACGCAGTATTTT. Translating it yields CASGVGGPVHTQYF. Using reference TRBV28 and TRBJ2-3 for the parts outside the CDR3, the full variable domain is DVKVTQSSRYLVKRTGEKVFLECVQDMDHENMFWYRQDPGLGLRLIYFSYDVKMKEKGDIPEGYSVSREKKERFSLILESASTNQTSMYLCASGVGGPVHTQYFGPGTRLTVL.

This clonotype has a handful of counts. This chain links TRBV12-3 or TRBV12-4 with TRBJ2-3; D is unclear. V lost 3 bases and J 4 bases, leaving 8 bases between the germline ends. This CDR3 has 13 amino acids. The CDR3 loop reads CASSFFSPDTQYF. CDR3 nucleotides: TGTGCCAGCAGTTTCTTTAGCCCAGATACGCAGTATTTT.

At least ten counts were recorded for this clonotype. The chain recombines TRBV12-3 or TRBV12-4 with TRBJ2-7; 10 bases fit TRBD1. With 3 bases clipped from V and 3 bases from J, the junction kept 2 bases outside the gene matches. The CDR3 runs 14 residues. CDR3 DNA sequence: TGTGCCAGCAGTTTCCGGGACAGGGGCTACGAGCAGTACTTC. Translated, it gives CASSFRDRGYEQYF.

V usage is TRBV4-2 and J usage is TRBJ1-2; D gene uncertain. Germline lookup yields CDR1 LGHNA and CDR2 YNFKEQ. Trimming left V 0 bases short and J 4 bases short, with 9 bases between. The CDR3 covers 14 residues. The chain's CDR3 is CASSQESDSYGYTF. CDR3 nucleotide sequence: TGTGCCAGCAGCCAAGAATCTGATAGCTATGGCTACACCTTC.

This clonotype was counted a few times. V and J are TRBV12-3 or TRBV12-4 and TRBJ2-1; 10 bases line up with TRBD2. V lost 1 base, J lost 4 bases, and 4 bases stayed unmatched. The CDR3 length is 16 residues. The CDR3 sequence: CASSLGSGRLYNEQFF. CDR3 in DNA: TGTGCCAGCAGTTTAGGTAGCGGGAGGTTGTACAATGAGCAGTTCTTC.

This clonotype was seen repeatedly, ten times or more. This chain joins TRBV7-9 and TRBJ2-1; 12 bases match TRBD2. Per germline, CDR1 SEHNR and CDR2 FQNEAQ (reference sequence). Trimming removed 5 bases from V and 16 bases from J; junction bases left unmatched: 15. The CDR3 spans 15 residues. CDR3 residues: CASSPPGLAGLQGFF. The CDR3 nucleotides are TGTGCCAGCAGCCCACCGGGACTAGCGGGCCTTCAGGGTTTCTTC.

The genes are TRBV4-2 and TRBJ1-4; 9 bases match TRBD1. With V trimmed by 4 bases and J by 4 bases, 4 bases remained unmatched. Germline V gives CDR1 LGHNA, CDR2 YNFKEQ. The CDR3 has 15 residues. The CDR3 spells CASSPGDRDNEKLFF. DNA of the CDR3: TGTGCCAGCAGCCCCGGGGACAGGGATAATGAAAAACTGTTTTTT.

This clonotype occurred many times. The chain is built from TRBV12-3 or TRBV12-4 and TRBJ2-5; 12 nucleotides align to TRBD1. The CDR3 has 17 residues. With 3 bases clipped from V and 4 bases from J, the junction kept 9 bases outside the gene matches. The CDR3: CASSFGTGTGGRETQYF. CDR3 nucleotide sequence: TGTGCCAGCAGTTTTGGGACCGGGACAGGGGGCAGAGAGACCCAGTACTTC.

The sample holds a few counts of this clonotype. The chain is built from TRBV10-3 and TRBJ2-3; D is possibly TRBD1 or TRBD2 (6 bases each). Trimming took off 7 bases at V and 4 bases at J, with 15 bases between the two ends. The CDR3 is 14 residues long. Germline CDR1 ENHRY, CDR2 SYGVKD. In DNA, the CDR3 is TGTGCCATCACAGAAGGGGGGTCAGCAGATACGCAGTATTTT. This encodes CAITEGGSADTQYF.

This clonotype was recorded a few times. The V and J genes are TRBV4-2 and TRBJ1-1, with 7 bases lining up with TRBD1. The length of the CDR3 is 18 residues. J was trimmed by 3 bases and V by 0 bases; bases with no gene match: 13. Germline V CDR1 and CDR2: LGHNA, YNFKEQ. The CDR3 protein is CASSQEGIGGFWDTEAFF. CDR3 in DNA: TGTGCCAGCAGCCAAGAAGGTATAGGGGGCTTCTGGGACACTGAAGCTTTCTTT.

The chain carries TRBV4-2 and TRBJ2-3; 8 bases align to TRBD1. The V segment lost 2 bases and the J segment 2 bases; nucleotides outside the gene matches: 3. The CDR3 consists of 15 residues. Germline V gene sequence: CDR1 LGHNA, CDR2 YNFKEQ. CDR3 DNA: TGTGCCAGCAGCCAAAACAGGGGGTTCACAGATACGCAGTATTTT. Translated: CASSQNRGFTDTQYF.

This rearrangement joins TRBV12-3 or TRBV12-4 to TRBJ2-5, with a possible D match to TRBD1 (6 bases). This CDR3 spans 13 amino acids. Between the trimmed V and J ends, which lost 5 bases and 4 bases, there was a span of 11 bases. CDR3 protein: CASSQGLRETQYF. In DNA form, the CDR3 reads TGTGCCAGCAGTCAGGGGTTGCGAGAGACCCAGTACTTC.

In its sample, this clonotype was seen a few times. This chain joins TRBV7-2 and TRBJ2-2, with D maybe TRBD1 (5 bases). V lost 5 bases and J lost 8, with 18 bases in between. Germline lookup yields CDR1 SGHTA and CDR2 FQGNSA. This CDR3 region has 15 residues. The CDR3 reads CASSEGPGPTGELFF. For the CDR3, the DNA is TGTGCCAGCAGCGAAGGGCCAGGGCCCACTGGGGAGCTGTTTTTT.

This clonotype showed up just a few times. The V and J genes are TRBV3-1 and TRBJ2-3; 9 bases map to TRBD2. CDR3 length: 17 residues. Germline V lookup: CDR1 LGHDT, CDR2 YNNKEL (reference sequence). The ends lost 1 base at V and 2 bases at J; junction bases unmatched: 7. CDR3 nucleotide sequence: TGTGCCAGCAGCCAAGGGCTAGCGGGGACGATCACAGATACGCAGTATTTT. Amino acids: CASSQGLAGTITDTQYF.

The chain links TRBV20-1 to TRBJ1-4; 10 positions match TRBD1. Germline V CDR1 and CDR2: DFQATT, SNEGSKA (reference sequence). Losses at the gene ends were 4 bases for V and 8 bases for J; bases not matched to a gene: 4. CDR3 size: 13 residues. The CDR3: CSANRDRGEKLFF. DNA of the CDR3: TGCAGTGCTAACCGGGACAGGGGAGAAAAACTGTTTTTT.

This clonotype was seen a handful of times. The chain has TRBV5-1 and TRBJ2-1; TRBD2 matches at 9 bases. Germline-derived CDR1 and CDR2 are SGHRS and YFSETQ. V was clipped by 0 bases and J by 10 bases; unmatched bases: 8. This CDR3 comprises 15 residues. The CDR3 nucleotides read TGCGCCAGCAGCTTGGAGCTAGCGGGATTAAACGAGCAGTTCTTC. Its protein is CASSLELAGLNEQFF.

In this sample, this clonotype turned up a few times. The chain combines TRBV5-6 with TRBJ2-1; D gene uncertain. The CDR3 is 14 amino acids. The germline CDR1 and CDR2 sequences are SGHDT and YYEEEE. V lost 4 bases and J lost 8, with 16 bases in between. CDR3 in amino acids: CASSLLIRGDEQFF. CDR3 in DNA: TGTGCCAGCAGCCTTCTGATTCGAGGAGATGAGCAGTTCTTC.

The gene calls are TRBV5-6 and TRBJ2-1; 9 bases match TRBD2. The CDR3 is made up of 15 amino acids. J gave up 12 bases and V 4 bases, and 14 bases lay outside the gene matches. From germline, CDR1 is SGHDT and CDR2 YYEEEE. The DNA for the CDR3 is TGTGCCAGCAGCCCCCCCGGGACTAGCAGACCTTGGCAGTTCTTC. It specifies CASSPPGTSRPWQFF.

There are a few counts of this clonotype. The V and J genes are TRBV2 and TRBJ2-2, with unresolved D. Trimming removed 3 bases at V and 5 bases at J, with 10 bases between. The CDR3 runs 14 residues. Germline-derived CDR1 and CDR2 are SNHLY and FYNNEI. As DNA, the CDR3 is TGTGCCAGCAGTGAGGACCCCGGAACCGGGGAGCTGTTTTTT. Its protein product is CASSEDPGTGELFF.

The chain employs TRBV5-1 and TRBJ2-1; 7 nucleotides match TRBD2. J lost 9 bases, V lost 4 bases, and 4 bases had no gene match. The germline gives CDR1 SGHRS, CDR2 YFSETQ. The CDR3 has 12 residues. The CDR3: CASSPGLTEQFF. The CDR3, as DNA: TGCGCCAGCAGCCCGGGACTAACTGAGCAGTTCTTC.